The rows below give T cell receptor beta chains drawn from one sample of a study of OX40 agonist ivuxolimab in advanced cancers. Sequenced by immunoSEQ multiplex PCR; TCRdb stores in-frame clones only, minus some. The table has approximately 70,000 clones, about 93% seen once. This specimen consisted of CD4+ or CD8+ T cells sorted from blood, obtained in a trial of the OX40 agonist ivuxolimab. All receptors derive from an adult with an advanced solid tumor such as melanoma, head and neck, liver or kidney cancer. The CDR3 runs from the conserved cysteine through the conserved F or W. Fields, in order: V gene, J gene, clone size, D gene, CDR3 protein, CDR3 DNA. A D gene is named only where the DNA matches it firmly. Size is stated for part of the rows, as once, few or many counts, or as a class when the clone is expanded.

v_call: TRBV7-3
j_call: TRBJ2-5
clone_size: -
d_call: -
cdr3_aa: CASSLKIARSKETQYF
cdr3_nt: TGTGCCAGCAGCTTAAAGATTGCACGGTCCAAAGAGACCCAGTACTTC

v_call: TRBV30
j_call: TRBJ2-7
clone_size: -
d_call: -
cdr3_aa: CAWSLRVYEQYF
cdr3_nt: TGTGCCTGGAGTTTGCGGGTCTACGAGCAGTACTTC

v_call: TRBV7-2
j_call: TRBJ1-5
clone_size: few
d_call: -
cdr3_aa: CASSVGWTLNQPQHF
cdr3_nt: TGTGCCAGCAGCGTAGGGTGGACGCTAAATCAGCCCCAGCATTTT

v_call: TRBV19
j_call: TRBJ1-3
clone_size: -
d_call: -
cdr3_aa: CASSITGPSGNTIYF
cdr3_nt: TGTGCCAGTAGTATTACAGGGCCTTCGGGAAACACCATATATTTT

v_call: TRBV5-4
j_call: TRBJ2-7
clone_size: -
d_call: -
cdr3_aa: CASSLALRSYEQYF
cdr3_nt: TGTGCCAGCAGCTTGGCGTTAAGGAGCTACGAGCAGTACTTC

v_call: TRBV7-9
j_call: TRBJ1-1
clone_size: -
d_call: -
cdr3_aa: CASSQGLGTEAFF
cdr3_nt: TGTGCCAGCAGCCAGGGATTGGGAACTGAAGCTTTCTTT

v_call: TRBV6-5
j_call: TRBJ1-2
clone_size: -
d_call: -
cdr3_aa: CASSYSINSLYGYTF
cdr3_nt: TGTGCCAGCAGTTACTCGATTAACAGTCTCTATGGCTACACCTTC

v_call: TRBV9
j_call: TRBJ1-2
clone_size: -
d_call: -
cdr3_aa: CASSTDSYGYTF
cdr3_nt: TGTGCCAGCAGCACAGACTCCTATGGCTACACCTTC

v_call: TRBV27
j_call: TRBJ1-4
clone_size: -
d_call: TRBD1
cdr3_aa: CASNPTGLGEKLFF
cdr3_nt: TGTGCCAGCAATCCGACAGGGCTCGGAGAAAAACTGTTTTTT

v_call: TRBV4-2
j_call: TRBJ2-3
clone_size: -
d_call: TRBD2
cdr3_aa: CASSQELAGFYSSVGTDTQYF
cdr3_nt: TGTGCCAGCAGCCAAGAACTAGCGGGATTTTATTCAAGTGTCGGCACAGATACGCAGTATTTT

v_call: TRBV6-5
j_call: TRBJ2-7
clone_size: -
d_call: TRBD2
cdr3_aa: CASSYGSGSRYEQYF
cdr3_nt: TGTGCCAGCAGTTACGGTAGCGGGAGTAGGTACGAGCAGTACTTC

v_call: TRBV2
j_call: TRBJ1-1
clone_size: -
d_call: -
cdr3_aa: CASMAMNTEAFF
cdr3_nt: TGTGCCAGCATGGCGATGAACACTGAAGCTTTCTTT

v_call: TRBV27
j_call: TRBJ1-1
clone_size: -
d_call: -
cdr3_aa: CASRGGPEAFF
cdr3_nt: TGTGCCTCAAGGGGAGGGCCTGAAGCTTTCTTT

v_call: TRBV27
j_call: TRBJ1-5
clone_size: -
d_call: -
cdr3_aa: CASSLIGTGNQPQHF
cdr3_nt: TGTGCCAGCAGTTTAATTGGGACGGGGAATCAGCCCCAGCATTTT

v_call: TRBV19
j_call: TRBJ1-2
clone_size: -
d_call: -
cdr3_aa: CASSIGRGGQAYGYTF
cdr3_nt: TGTGCCAGTAGTATTGGGCGTGGAGGCCAGGCGTATGGCTACACCTTC

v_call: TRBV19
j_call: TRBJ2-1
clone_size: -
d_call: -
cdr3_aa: CASSTGQRNYNEQFF
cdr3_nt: TGTGCCAGTAGTACCGGACAGCGGAACTACAATGAGCAGTTCTTC

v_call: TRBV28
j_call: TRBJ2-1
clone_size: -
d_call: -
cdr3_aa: CASRTSSMFNEQFF
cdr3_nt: TGTGCCAGCAGAACGAGTAGCATGTTCAATGAGCAGTTCTTC

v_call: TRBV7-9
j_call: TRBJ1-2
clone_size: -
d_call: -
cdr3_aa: CASSLDGRPNYGYTF
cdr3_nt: TGTGCCAGCAGCTTAGATGGACGACCTAACTATGGCTACACCTTC

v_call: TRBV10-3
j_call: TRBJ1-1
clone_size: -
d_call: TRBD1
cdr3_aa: CAISSNGTVNTEAFF
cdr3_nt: TGTGCCATCAGCTCTAATGGGACAGTGAACACTGAAGCTTTCTTT

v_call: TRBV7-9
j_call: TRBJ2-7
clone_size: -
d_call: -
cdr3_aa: CASSLTLTDRPYEQYF
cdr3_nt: TGTGCCAGCAGCTTAACCCTCACCGACAGGCCCTACGAGCAGTACTTC

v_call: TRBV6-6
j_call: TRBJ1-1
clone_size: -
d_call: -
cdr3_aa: CASSYGGELEAFF
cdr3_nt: TGTGCCAGCAGTTACGGGGGCGAACTTGAAGCTTTCTTT

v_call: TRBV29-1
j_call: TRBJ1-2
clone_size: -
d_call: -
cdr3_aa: CSVEGRGSYGYTF
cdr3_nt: TGCAGCGTTGAAGGACGTGGCTCCTATGGCTACACCTTC

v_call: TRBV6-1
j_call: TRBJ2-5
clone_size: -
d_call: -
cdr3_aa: CASRVPDGWTQYF
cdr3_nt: TGTGCCAGCAGAGTCCCGGACGGGTGGACCCAGTACTTC

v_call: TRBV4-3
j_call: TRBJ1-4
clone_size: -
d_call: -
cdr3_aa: CASSQDSGGRNEKLFF
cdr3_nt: TGCGCCAGCAGCCAAGATAGCGGGGGGAGAAATGAAAAACTGTTTTTT

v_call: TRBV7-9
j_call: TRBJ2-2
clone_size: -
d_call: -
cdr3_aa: CASSWDLSTGELFF
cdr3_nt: TGTGCCAGCAGTTGGGACCTTAGCACCGGGGAGCTGTTTTTT

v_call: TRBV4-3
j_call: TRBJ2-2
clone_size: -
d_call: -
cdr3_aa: CASSFGGTGELFF
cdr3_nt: TGCGCCAGCAGCTTTGGTGGGACCGGGGAGCTGTTTTTT

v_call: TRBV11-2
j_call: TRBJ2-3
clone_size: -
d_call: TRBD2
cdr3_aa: CASSFGLAGGHGDTQYF
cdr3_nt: TGTGCCAGCAGCTTCGGACTAGCGGGAGGCCATGGAGATACGCAGTATTTT

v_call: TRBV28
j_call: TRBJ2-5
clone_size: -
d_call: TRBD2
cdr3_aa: CASYKWASGNQETQYF
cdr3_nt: TGTGCCAGTTACAAATGGGCTAGCGGGAACCAAGAGACCCAGTACTTC